Below are 18 T cell receptor beta chains sequenced from a single sample in a study of cytomegalovirus exposure and HLA in healthy donors. Primers for the PCR totalled 60 Vbeta and 13 Jbeta. Measured with immunoSEQ multiplex PCR; TCRdb has only the in-frame clones, and not every one. The sample has over 20,000 clones, roughly 79% seen once; the top ten hold 3.5% to 5.5%. The sequenced sample consisted of PBMCs. These receptor sequences come from a male donor in good health and CMV-seronegative.

V usage is TRBV27 and J usage is TRBJ2-7, with 10 bases matching TRBD2. The germline V gene encodes CDR1 MNHEY and CDR2 SMNVEV (reference sequence). V gave up 0 bases and J gave up 0 bases; unmatched junction bases: 5. This CDR3 is built from 17 residues. The CDR3 DNA reads TGTGCCAGCAGTTTATCGGGACTAGCGCCCCGCTCCTACGAGCAGTACTTC. Encoded protein: CASSLSGLAPRSYEQYF.

This clone appeared once. V and J are TRBV5-4 and TRBJ1-2; D possibly corresponds to TRBD1 (5 bases). With 3 bases removed from V and 1 base from J, the gap between germline ends came to 16 bases. Germline CDR1 reads SGHNT; CDR2 reads YYREEE (reference sequence). The CDR3 spans 16 residues. The CDR3 DNA reads TGTGCCAGCAGCTCCGGCGGAGGGGTGGTTAACTATGGCTACACCTTC. It codes for CASSSGGGVVNYGYTF. Together with reference TRBV5-4 and TRBJ1-2, the CDR3 gives the full variable domain: ETGVTQSPTHLIKTRGQQVTLRCSSQSGHNTVSWYQQALGQGPQFIFQYYREEENGRGNFPPRFSGLQFPNYSSELNVNALELDDSALYLCASSSGGGVVNYGYTFGSGTRLTVV.

This rearrangement joins TRBV5-1 to TRBJ2-7; 12 bases map to TRBD2. The germline V gene has CDR1 SGHRS and CDR2 YFSETQ. The ends lost 4 bases at V and 2 bases at J; junction bases unmatched: 4. This CDR3 is 15 amino acids long. This CDR3 reads CASSISSGGAYEQYF. CDR3 nucleotides: TGCGCCAGCAGCATCTCTAGCGGGGGGGCCTACGAGCAGTACTTC.

The rearrangement uses TRBV4-3 and TRBJ2-1; D gene ambiguous. Trimming took off 0 bases at V and 7 bases at J, with 19 bases between the two ends. The germline CDR1 and CDR2 sequences are LGHNA and YSLEER. This CDR3 is 17 amino acids long. CDR3 in DNA: TGCGCCAGCAGCCAAGAAGGTAGAACAGTAAGGCCTAATGAGCAGTTCTTC. It encodes CASSQEGRTVRPNEQFF.

The chain uses TRBV19 and TRBJ2-2, with 8 positions matching TRBD1. Trimming removed 2 bases from V and 6 bases from J; junction bases left unmatched: 5. This CDR3 is built from 15 residues. Germline loops: CDR1 LNHDA, CDR2 SQIVND (reference sequence). DNA of the CDR3: TGTGCCAGTAGTATAACGACAGGGGTGGCCGGGGAGCTGTTTTTT. It yields the protein CASSITTGVAGELFF.

This chain connects TRBV7-9 to TRBJ1-5; possible D gene TRBD1, 6 bases. V lost 1 base to trimming and J lost 4 bases, with 20 bases between them. The V gene's germline CDR1 is SEHNR and CDR2 FQNEAQ (reference sequence). This CDR3 has 18 residues. CDR3 sequence reads: CASSLGVSGAGDNQPQHF. The CDR3 DNA sequence: TGTGCCAGCAGCTTAGGTGTCTCAGGGGCCGGGGATAATCAGCCCCAGCATTTT. The variable domain in full, with the rest retrieved from reference TRBV7-9 and TRBJ1-5, is DTGVSQNPRHKITKRGQNVTFRCDPISEHNRLYWYRQTLGQGPEFLTYFQNEAQLEKSRLLSDRFSAERPKGSFSTLEIQRTEQGDSAMYLCASSLGVSGAGDNQPQHFGDGTRLSIL.

The chain recombines TRBV12-5 with TRBJ2-2; D uncertain. CDR1 is LGHNT, CDR2 FRNRAP, per germline. The CDR3 is 12 residues long. Deletions cut 4 bases from V and 5 bases from J, with 5 bases between. The CDR3 DNA follows: TGTGCTAGTGGTTCCTTAACCGGGGAGCTGTTTTTT. It specifies CASGSLTGELFF.

The sample holds a few counts of this clone. This chain connects TRBV19 to TRBJ1-5; TRBD1 is a possible D gene (5 bases). V was pared by 3 bases and J by 5 bases, with 8 bases between. CDR1 LNHDA and CDR2 SQIVND come from the germline V gene (reference sequence). The CDR3 has 13 amino acids. In DNA form, the CDR3 reads TGTGCCAGTAGTATGTGGGGGGATCAGCCCCAGCATTTT. This encodes CASSMWGDQPQHF.

Concerning this clone: The junction does not match germline at one end; this may be a read error. The chain has TRBV7-8 and TRBJ2-3; perhaps TRBD2 as D (6 bases). The CDR3 is 18 residues long. Looked up from germline, CDR1 is SGHVS and CDR2 is FQNEAQ. The chain's CDR3 is CASRISVVRATSTGTQYF. The CDR3 nucleotides read TGTGCCAGCAGAATTAGCGTGGTTAGGGCCACTAGCACAGGTACGCAGTATTTT.

This clone has a handful of counts. The chain is built from TRBV6-6 and TRBJ2-7; 8 nucleotides agree with TRBD1. CDR3 length equals 15 residues. Unmatched junction bases numbered 11, after V lost 5 bases and J lost 5 bases. The germline CDR1 and CDR2 sequences are MNHNY and SVGAGI (reference sequence). DNA of the CDR3: TGTGCCAGCAGTCAAGACAGGGGCTTCCTCGACGAGCAGTACTTC. This sequence encodes CASSQDRGFLDEQYF.

This clone was seen a handful of times. The V and J genes are TRBV4-2 and TRBJ2-2; tentative D call: TRBD2 (5 bases). This CDR3 spans 16 amino acids. Germline V CDR1 and CDR2: LGHNA, YNFKEQ. The germline V and J ends were trimmed by 0 bases and 7 bases, with 15 bases remaining between them. DNA of the CDR3: TGTGCCAGCAGCCAAGATGATTCCGCGGAGGTCGGGGAGCTGTTTTTT. Translation gives CASSQDDSAEVGELFF.

The chain combines TRBV28 with TRBJ1-1; D not certain. In germline, CDR1 is MDHEN, CDR2 SYDVKM. Trimming left V 4 bases short and J 5 bases short, with 17 bases between. The CDR3 length is 15 residues. The CDR3 DNA reads TGTGCCAGCAGTTCCGGGTTAAGCTTCGGGACTGAAGCTTTCTTT. Its protein product is CASSSGLSFGTEAFF. Based on the CDR3 plus reference TRBV28 and TRBJ1-1, the full variable domain is DVKVTQSSRYLVKRTGEKVFLECVQDMDHENMFWYRQDPGLGLRLIYFSYDVKMKEKGDIPEGYSVSREKKERFSLILESASTNQTSMYLCASSSGLSFGTEAFFGQGTRLTVV.

This rearrangement joins TRBV19 to TRBJ2-2; 7 positions agree with TRBD2. The CDR3 extends over 16 amino acids. Per the germline V gene, CDR1 is LNHDA and CDR2 is SQIVND (reference sequence). V trimming: 6 bases; J trimming: 3 bases; junction bases outside the gene matches: 10. CDR3: CASRFSGVRDTGELFF. Here the CDR3 DNA reads TGTGCCAGTAGATTCAGCGGGGTCCGCGACACCGGGGAGCTGTTTTTT.

The V call is TRBV16, the J call TRBJ1-1; D ambiguous. The CDR3 contains 13 residues. V shed 3 bases and J shed 0 bases, with 5 bases lying between them. CDR1 KGHSY and CDR2 FQNENV come from the germline V gene. The CDR3 bases are TGTGCCAGCAGCCAGCTATTGAACACTGAAGCTTTCTTT. Translated, it gives CASSQLLNTEAFF.

This chain's CDR3 is CASSYPERGGGELFF. CDR3 nucleotide sequence: TGTGCCAGCAGTTACCCCGAGCGGGGAGGAGGGGAGCTGTTTTTT. The rearrangement uses TRBV6-6 and TRBJ2-2, with 7 bases aligning to TRBD2. CDR1 is MNHNY, CDR2 SVGAGI, per germline (reference sequence). Trimming removed 2 bases from V and 8 bases from J; junction bases left unmatched: 8. The CDR3 has 15 amino acids.

This chain joins TRBV5-1 and TRBJ2-1; possibly TRBD2 for D (6 bases). V lost 0 bases, J lost 6 bases, and 10 bases lay in between. The CDR3 sequence is 14 residues long. The V gene's germline CDR1 is SGHRS and CDR2 YFSETQ. CDR3 amino acids: CASSLGLGGNEQFF. The CDR3 DNA sequence: TGCGCCAGCAGCTTGGGTCTCGGGGGCAATGAGCAGTTCTTC.

The chain uses TRBV5-1 and TRBJ1-6; 7 bases fit TRBD1. V shed 1 base and J 2 bases; nucleotides not matched to a gene: 3. CDR1 SGHRS and CDR2 YFSETQ come from the germline V gene. The CDR3 is 16 residues long. The CDR3 loop is CASSLRDSTYNSPLHF. The DNA for the CDR3 is TGCGCCAGCAGCTTGCGGGACAGCACCTATAATTCACCCCTCCACTTT.

J is TRBJ1-1 and V is TRBV19; D is unresolved. The CDR3 is 13 residues long. Germline V gene sequence: CDR1 LNHDA, CDR2 SQIVND (reference sequence). Deletions cut 3 bases from V and 3 bases from J, with 8 bases between. The CDR3 DNA is TGTGCCAGTAGTATGAAGGGAGACACTGAAGCTTTCTTT. This sequence encodes CASSMKGDTEAFF.